One and the same sample provided the 10 T cell receptor beta chains below, sequenced in a study of blood T cell repertoires in COVID-19. TCRdb's table, derived via immunoSEQ multiplex PCR, lists solely in-frame clones and lacks some. The table records some 210,000 clones, around 92% of them present only once. Sequenced: peripheral blood. Source of these receptors: a young man with acute or convalescent COVID-19.

This chain uses TRBV7-3 with TRBJ2-7; D not certain. V was cut by 1 base and J by 2 bases, with 9 bases left in between. Germline CDR1 reads SGHTA; CDR2 reads FQGTGA. This CDR3 comprises 14 residues. CDR3 amino acids: CASSLIGPPYEQYF. The CDR3 nucleotides are TGTGCCAGCAGCTTAATTGGGCCCCCCTACGAGCAGTACTTC.

This sequence joins TRBV6-5 and TRBJ2-1, with TRBD2 matching 12 bases. The V and J ends lost 0 bases and 10 bases, in that order; junction bases with no gene match: 7. This CDR3 region has 16 residues. In germline, CDR1 is MNHEY, CDR2 SVGAGI. The CDR3 nucleotides read TGTGCCAGCAGTTACTCGATGCTAGCGGGGGGGAAAGAGCAGTTCTTC. This gives the protein CASSYSMLAGGKEQFF.

This clone was seen a few times. This rearrangement joins TRBV19 to TRBJ1-5; TRBD1 matches 10 bases. Germline CDR1 is LNHDA and CDR2 is SQIVND (reference sequence). The V segment lost 5 bases and the J segment 1 base; nucleotides outside the gene matches: 5. The CDR3 runs 16 residues. CDR3 loop: CASSPRQGASNQPQHF. The CDR3 DNA sequence: TGTGCCAGTAGTCCCAGACAGGGGGCGAGCAATCAGCCCCAGCATTTT.

The chain employs TRBV10-3 and TRBJ1-5; possible D gene TRBD1, 6 bases. CDR1 and CDR2 from the germline V gene are ENHRY and SYGVKD. The CDR3 length is 16 residues. Trimming took off 6 bases at V and 2 bases at J, with 17 bases between the two ends. The CDR3 sequence is CAIRSGAGAGNQPQHF. The CDR3 nucleotides read TGTGCCATCAGATCAGGGGCGGGGGCTGGCAATCAGCCCCAGCATTTT.

The gene calls are TRBV3-1 (or the pseudogene TRBV3-2) and TRBJ2-1; D is ambiguous. The germline V gene has CDR1 LGHDT and CDR2 YNNKEL (reference sequence). CDR3 size: 15 residues. Trimming took off 6 bases at V and 8 bases at J, with 20 bases between the two ends. CDR3 coding DNA: TGTGCCAGCAGTCCACGTCATTCCGTCGGAGATGAGCAGTTCTTC. Amino acid sequence: CASSPRHSVGDEQFF.

The rearrangement uses TRBV21-1 and TRBJ1-1; no DNA check was done on the table's D call, TRBD1. TRBV21-1 is noted as a pseudogene. This CDR3 comprises 17 residues. As DNA, the CDR3 is TGTGCCAGCAGCGGACAGCGAAGGGTCCTCGACCGCACTGAAGCTTTCTTT. This translates into CASSGQRRVLDRTEAFF.

The gene calls are TRBV28 and TRBJ1-2, with TRBD1 matching 7 bases. The V gene end was trimmed by 5 bases and the J gene end by 10 bases; junction bases not matched to a gene: 10. CDR1 and CDR2 from the germline V gene are MDHEN and SYDVKM. The CDR3 spans 13 residues. CDR3 in amino acids: CASSAGQIRDYTF. The CDR3 nucleotides read TGTGCCAGCAGTGCGGGACAGATAAGAGACTACACCTTC.

This rearrangement joins TRBV11-2 to TRBJ2-2; TRBD1 matches at 12 bases. The V and J ends lost 1 base and 4 bases, in that order; junction bases with no gene match: 4. The germline V gene encodes CDR1 SGHAT and CDR2 FQNNGV. CDR3 length: 17 amino acids. The CDR3 protein is CASSLVPGQGATGELFF. The CDR3 DNA sequence: TGTGCCAGCAGCTTAGTGCCGGGACAGGGGGCCACCGGGGAGCTGTTTTTT. The entire variable domain, with the rest obtained from reference TRBV11-2 and TRBJ2-2, is as follows: EAGVAQSPRYKIIEKRQSVAFWCNPISGHATLYWYQQILGQGPKLLIQFQNNGVVDDSQLPKDRFSAERLKGVDSTLKIQPAKLEDSAVYLCASSLVPGQGATGELFFGEGSRLTVL.

V is TRBV7-8 and J is TRBJ1-5; D call uncertain. Germline CDR1 reads SGHVS; CDR2 reads FQNEAQ. This CDR3 comprises 13 residues. V shed 1 base and J shed 4 bases, with 5 bases lying between them. The DNA of the CDR3 is TGTGCCAGCAGCTTAGAACAGAATCAGCCCCAGCATTTT. Translated, it gives CASSLEQNQPQHF.

The V call is TRBV9, the J call TRBJ1-1; D not resolved. Trimming cost V 2 bases and J 1 base, with 9 bases left between them. Germline-derived CDR1 and CDR2 are SGDLS and YYNGEE. The CDR3 covers 14 residues. DNA for the CDR3: TGTGCCAGCAGCGTCCTGACACAGAACACTGAAGCTTTCTTT. As protein: CASSVLTQNTEAFF.